Following are 20 T cell receptor beta chains from one sample sequenced in a study of cytomegalovirus exposure and HLA in healthy donors. This PCR relied on a set of 60 Vbeta primers and 13 Jbeta primers. Clones were read by immunoSEQ multiplex PCR, and TCRdb kept only the in-frame ones, dropping some. Its table records around 100,000 clones. The sequencing input was PBMCs. The receptors come from a man between 50 and 59 years old in good health and CMV-seronegative.

The chain links TRBV19 to TRBJ1-2, with TRBD1 matching 7 bases. J gave up 5 bases and V 11 bases, and 11 bases lay outside the gene matches. From germline, CDR1 is LNHDA and CDR2 SQIVND (reference sequence). The CDR3 loop spans 13 amino acids. CDR3 in DNA: TGTGCCGCCAGCTACAGGGGACTTTATGGCTACACCTTC. Protein product: CAASYRGLYGYTF.

The chain links TRBV9 to TRBJ2-7; weak D call: TRBD1 (5 bases). Trimming stripped 4 bases from V and 0 bases from J, with 11 bases between. Germline lookup yields CDR1 SGDLS and CDR2 YYNGEE. The CDR3 has 14 residues. The DNA of the CDR3 is TGTGCCAGCAGCTCCACAGGAGACTCCTACGAGCAGTACTTC. Its protein is CASSSTGDSYEQYF. The full variable domain, rest sourced from reference TRBV9 and TRBJ2-7, is DSGVTQTPKHLITATGQRVTLRCSPRSGDLSVYWYQQSLDQGLQFLIQYYNGEERAKGNILERFSAQQFPDLHSELNLSSLELGDSALYFCASSSTGDSYEQYFGPGTRLTVT.

V is TRBV15 and J is TRBJ1-1; no clear D gene. The ends were cut back, 6 bases at V and 0 bases at J, with 14 bases in the middle. The CDR3 length is 15 residues. Germline V CDR1 and CDR2: LNHNV, YYDKDF (reference sequence). This chain's CDR3 is CATSRPGVMNTEAFF. CDR3 DNA sequence: TGTGCCACCAGTAGGCCAGGCGTTATGAACACTGAAGCTTTCTTT.

The rearrangement links TRBV14 to TRBJ2-4; D is possibly TRBD2 (5 bases). Trimming stripped 0 bases from V and 3 bases from J, with 18 bases between. CDR3 length: 18 amino acids. From germline, CDR1 is SGHDN and CDR2 FVKESK. CDR3 sequence (DNA): TGTGCCAGCAGCCAAGATCGGTTCGGGGTTGGGGTCAAAAACATTCAGTACTTC. This sequence encodes CASSQDRFGVGVKNIQYF. Complete variable domain (other parts from reference TRBV14 and TRBJ2-4): EAGVTQFPSHSVIEKGQTVTLRCDPISGHDNLYWYRRVMGKEIKFLLHFVKESKQDESGMPNNRFLAERTGGTYSTLKVQPAELEDSGVYFCASSQDRFGVGVKNIQYFGAGTRLSVL.

The chain has TRBV2 and TRBJ1-4; 9 nucleotides line up with TRBD1. The germline V gene has CDR1 SNHLY and CDR2 FYNNEI. This CDR3 has 15 residues. V dropped 7 bases and J dropped 8; count of bases not matched to a gene: 11. The CDR3 region has the DNA TGTGCCAGCAATTCACCGGGACAGGGTATGGAAAAACTGTTTTTT. Translating it yields CASNSPGQGMEKLFF.

CDR3 in amino acids: CASSLEVSQPQHF. CDR3 nucleotides: TGTGCCAGCAGCTTAGAAGTGAGTCAGCCCCAGCATTTT. The genes are TRBV7-2 and TRBJ1-5; D remains ambiguous. The germline CDR1 and CDR2 sequences are SGHTA and FQGNSA. Trimming cost V 1 base and J 6 bases, with 7 bases left between them. The CDR3 is 13 residues long.

The chain carries TRBV9 and TRBJ1-2, with a weak D call TRBD1 (6 bases). This CDR3 is built from 12 residues. Germline V gene lookup returns CDR1 SGDLS and CDR2 YYNGEE. V dropped 6 bases and J dropped 6 bases, with 12 bases sitting between them. DNA of the CDR3: TGTGCCAGCAAGAGACAGGCGGATGGCTACACCTTC. Protein sequence: CASKRQADGYTF.

The chain has TRBV5-6 and TRBJ1-2; 9 nucleotides match TRBD1. Trimming took 1 base from V and 7 from J; bases not matched to a gene: 2. The germline CDR1 and CDR2 sequences are SGHDT and YYEEEE. The CDR3 runs 13 residues. The CDR3 is CASSLSDRGGYTF. The CDR3 nucleotides read TGTGCCAGCAGCTTGTCGGACAGGGGTGGCTACACCTTC. The variable domain in full, with the rest retrieved from reference TRBV5-6 and TRBJ1-2, is DAGVTQSPTHLIKTRGQQVTLRCSPKSGHDTVSWYQQALGQGPQFIFQYYEEEERQRGNFPDRFSGHQFPNYSSELNVNALLLGDSALYLCASSLSDRGGYTFGSGTRLTVV.

This rearrangement joins TRBV4-3 to TRBJ2-7, with D tentatively TRBD2 (6 bases). The CDR3 is 16 residues long. CDR1 and CDR2 from the germline V gene are LGHNA and YSLEER. Trimming cost V 1 base and J 0 bases, with 13 bases left between them. The CDR3 protein is CASSQGSFGSSYEQYF. The CDR3 DNA reads TGCGCCAGCAGCCAAGGGTCCTTCGGGAGCTCCTACGAGCAGTACTTC.

A note on this clone: Its ends do not fully match the called genes, so a read error is possible. The chain has TRBV6-5 and TRBJ1-1; tentatively, D is TRBD1 (5 bases). Germline CDR1 MNHEY, CDR2 SVGAGI. The CDR3 covers 14 residues. This CDR3 is CASSYKRVDTEDFF. The CDR3 nucleotides read TGTGCCAGCAGTTACAAACGGGTGGACACTGAAGATTTCTTT.

The V and J genes are TRBV9 and TRBJ2-7; perhaps TRBD1 as D (6 bases). There are 16 residues in the CDR3. CDR1 is SGDLS and CDR2 is YYNGEE in the germline V gene. With 0 bases removed from V and 3 bases from J, the gap between germline ends came to 16 bases. The CDR3 loop reads CASSVAGAGALYEQYF. For the CDR3, the DNA is TGTGCCAGCAGCGTAGCTGGCGCAGGGGCCCTCTACGAGCAGTACTTC.

The chain joins TRBV5-1 to TRBJ2-3; TRBD1 aligns across 7 bases. This CDR3 contains 14 residues. J was trimmed by 1 base and V by 4 bases; bases with no gene match: 3. CDR1 is SGHRS, CDR2 YFSETQ, per germline. The CDR3 DNA follows: TGCGCCAGCAGCCGCCAGGGGGGCACAGATACGCAGTATTTT. This sequence encodes CASSRQGGTDTQYF.

The chain is built from TRBV4-3 and TRBJ2-7, with D possibly TRBD1 on 6 matching bases. Germline loops: CDR1 LGHNA, CDR2 YSLEER. Trimming took off 0 bases at V and 2 bases at J, with 11 bases between the two ends. The CDR3 has 15 residues. The chain's CDR3 is CASSQEWDTTYEQYF. CDR3 nucleotide sequence: TGCGCCAGCAGCCAAGAATGGGACACCACCTACGAGCAGTACTTC.

The chain couples TRBV5-1 to TRBJ1-3; a weak D match, TRBD1 (5 bases). The CDR3 runs to 14 residues. In germline, CDR1 is SGHRS, CDR2 YFSETQ. Trimming left V 3 bases short and J 0 bases short, with 7 bases between. The CDR3 reads CASSSTGSGNTIYF. In nucleotides, the CDR3 is TGCGCCAGCAGCTCCACAGGCTCTGGAAACACCATATATTTT.

The J gene is TRBJ2-7, the V gene TRBV7-2; 10 bases align to TRBD1. The CDR3 loop spans 15 amino acids. The junction had 8 bases not matched to a gene; V was cut back by 5 bases and J by 4 bases. Germline lookup yields CDR1 SGHTA and CDR2 FQGNSA. DNA for the CDR3: TGTGCCAGCAGCGAACCGGGACAGGGGTTTTACGAGCAGTACTTC. It yields the protein CASSEPGQGFYEQYF.

This chain joins TRBV27 and TRBJ1-2, with unresolved D. Germline values: CDR1 MNHEY, CDR2 SMNVEV (reference sequence). This CDR3 is built from 13 residues. V gave up 6 bases and J gave up 0 bases, with 8 bases separating them. CDR3 residues: CASRFSPNYGYTF. Here the CDR3 DNA reads TGTGCCAGCAGGTTCAGTCCTAACTATGGCTACACCTTC.

The CDR3 here is CASSQGEGEGETQYF. DNA of the CDR3: TGTGCCAGCAGCCAAGGGGAGGGTGAGGGGGAGACCCAGTACTTC. The chain carries TRBV4-2 and TRBJ2-5, with TRBD2 matching 7 bases. With 1 base clipped from V and 5 bases from J, the junction kept 7 bases outside the gene matches. In germline, CDR1 is LGHNA, CDR2 YNFKEQ. The CDR3 totals 15 residues.

The genes are TRBV19 and TRBJ1-4; D is perhaps TRBD1 (5 bases). V was pared by 5 bases and J by 8 bases, with 12 bases between. Germline V gene lookup returns CDR1 LNHDA and CDR2 SQIVND (reference sequence). CDR3 length equals 13 residues. CDR3 nucleotides: TGTGCCAGTAGTGTCCAGCGGGGGGAAAAACTGTTTTTT. The encoded protein is CASSVQRGEKLFF. The full variable domain, in which reference TRBV19 and TRBJ1-4 provide the parts outside the CDR3, is DGGITQSPKYLFRKEGQNVTLSCEQNLNHDAMYWYRQDPGQGLRLIYYSQIVNDFQKGDIAEGYSVSREKKESFPLTVTSAQKNPTAFYLCASSVQRGEKLFFGSGTQLSVL.

The V call is TRBV5-6, the J call TRBJ2-1; D gene ambiguous. The V gene lost 4 bases and the J gene lost 3 bases, with 8 bases spanning the gap. CDR3 length: 13 residues. The germline V gene encodes CDR1 SGHDT and CDR2 YYEEEE. The CDR3: CASSPSSYNEQFF. CDR3 DNA sequence: TGTGCCAGCAGCCCTTCGAGCTACAATGAGCAGTTCTTC.

The rearrangement uses TRBV7-8 and TRBJ2-7, with TRBD2 identical over 7 bases. The germline CDR1 and CDR2 sequences are SGHVS and FQNEAQ. Trimming at V came to 1 base and at J to 0 bases, leaving 3 bases not matched to a gene. The CDR3 loop spans 15 amino acids. CDR3: CASSLVAGPSYEQYF. The DNA of the CDR3 is TGTGCCAGCAGCTTAGTAGCGGGCCCCTCCTACGAGCAGTACTTC.